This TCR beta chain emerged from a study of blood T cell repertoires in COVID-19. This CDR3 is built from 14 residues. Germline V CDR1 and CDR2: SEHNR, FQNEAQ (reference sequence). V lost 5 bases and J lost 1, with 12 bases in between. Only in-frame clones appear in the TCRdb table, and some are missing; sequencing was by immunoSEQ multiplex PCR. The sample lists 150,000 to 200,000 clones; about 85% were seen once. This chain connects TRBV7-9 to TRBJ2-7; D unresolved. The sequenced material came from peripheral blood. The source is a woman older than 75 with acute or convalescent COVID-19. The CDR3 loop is CASSRARVSYEQYF. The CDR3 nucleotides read TGTGCCAGCAGCCGAGCCCGGGTATCCTACGAGCAGTACTTC.